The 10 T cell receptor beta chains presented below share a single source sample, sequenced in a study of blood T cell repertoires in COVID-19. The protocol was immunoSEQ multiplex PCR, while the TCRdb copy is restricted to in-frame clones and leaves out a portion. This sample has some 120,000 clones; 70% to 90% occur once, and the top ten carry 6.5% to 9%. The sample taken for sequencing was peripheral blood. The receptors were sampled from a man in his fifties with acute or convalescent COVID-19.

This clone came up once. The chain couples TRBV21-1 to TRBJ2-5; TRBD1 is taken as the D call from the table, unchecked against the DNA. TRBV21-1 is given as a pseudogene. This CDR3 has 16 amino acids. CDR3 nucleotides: TGTGCCAGCAGCAGCCTGACAGGGGAGGGGTCCGGGGCCCAGTACTTC. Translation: CASSSLTGEGSGAQYF.

CDR3 loop: CASSGMSGTGSDGYTF. The CDR3 DNA reads TGTGCCAGCAGTGGGATGTCCGGGACAGGGAGCGATGGCTACACCTTC. The chain joins TRBV6-1 to TRBJ1-2; 9 nucleotides line up with TRBD1. Looked up from germline, CDR1 is MNHNS and CDR2 is SASEGT. With 4 bases clipped from V and 6 bases from J, the junction kept 12 bases outside the gene matches. The CDR3 consists of 16 residues.

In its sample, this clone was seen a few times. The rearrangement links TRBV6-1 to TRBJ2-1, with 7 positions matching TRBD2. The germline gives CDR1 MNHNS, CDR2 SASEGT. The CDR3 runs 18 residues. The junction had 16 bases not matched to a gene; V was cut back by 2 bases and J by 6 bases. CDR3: CASSERGGSWGRSNEQFF. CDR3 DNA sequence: TGTGCCAGCAGTGAACGTGGCGGGAGTTGGGGGAGGTCCAATGAGCAGTTCTTC.

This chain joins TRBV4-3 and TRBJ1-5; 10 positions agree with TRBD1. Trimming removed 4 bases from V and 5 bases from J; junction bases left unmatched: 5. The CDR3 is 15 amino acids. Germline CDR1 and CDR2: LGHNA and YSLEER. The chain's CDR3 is CASSLGTGADQPQHF. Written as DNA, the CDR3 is TGCGCCAGCAGCCTGGGGACAGGGGCAGATCAGCCCCAGCATTTT.

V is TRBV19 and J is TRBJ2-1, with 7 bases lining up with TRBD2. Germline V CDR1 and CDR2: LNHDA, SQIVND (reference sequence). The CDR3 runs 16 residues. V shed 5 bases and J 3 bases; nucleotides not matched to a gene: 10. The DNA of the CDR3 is TGTGCCAGTAGTCCCTCCCTAGCGGCGTACTACAATGAGCAGTTCTTC. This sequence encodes CASSPSLAAYYNEQFF.

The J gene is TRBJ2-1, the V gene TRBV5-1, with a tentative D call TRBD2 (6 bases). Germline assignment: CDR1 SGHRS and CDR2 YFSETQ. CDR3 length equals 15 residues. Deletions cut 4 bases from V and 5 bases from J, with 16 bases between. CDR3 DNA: TGCGCCAGCAGCCTCGGGGAGCGGGCTAACAATGAGCAGTTCTTC. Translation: CASSLGERANNEQFF.

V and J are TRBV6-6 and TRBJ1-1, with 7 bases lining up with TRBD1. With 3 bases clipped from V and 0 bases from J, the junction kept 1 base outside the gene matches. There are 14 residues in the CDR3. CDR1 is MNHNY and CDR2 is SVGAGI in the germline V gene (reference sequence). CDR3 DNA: TGTGCCAGCAGTTATCAGGGGGTGAACACTGAAGCTTTCTTT. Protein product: CASSYQGVNTEAFF.

The CDR3 bases are TGTGCCAGCAAGCACTCTGGAAACACCATATATTTT. Its translation: CASKHSGNTIYF. The chain uses TRBV2 and TRBJ1-3; D gene uncertain. The V end lost 7 bases, the J end lost 0 bases, and 4 bases lay between the germline ends. Germline V CDR1 and CDR2: SNHLY, FYNNEI. The CDR3 totals 12 residues.

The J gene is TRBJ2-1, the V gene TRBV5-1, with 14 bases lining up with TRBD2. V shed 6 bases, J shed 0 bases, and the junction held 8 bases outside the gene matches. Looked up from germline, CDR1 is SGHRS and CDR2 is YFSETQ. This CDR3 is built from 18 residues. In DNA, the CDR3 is TGCGCCAGCACCCAGGGACTAGCGGGAGTACTCTCCTACAATGAGCAGTTCTTC. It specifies CASTQGLAGVLSYNEQFF.

The CDR3 nucleotides are TGCGCCAGCGGTAGTCTTTGGGAGCAGTACTTC. Amino acid sequence: CASGSLWEQYF. The rearrangement uses TRBV4-1 and TRBJ2-7, with unresolved D. With 8 bases removed from V and 7 bases from J, the gap between germline ends came to 12 bases. This CDR3 contains 11 residues. The V gene's germline CDR1 is MGHRA and CDR2 YSYEKL.